This T cell receptor beta chain comes out of a study of cytomegalovirus exposure and HLA in healthy donors (dated by TCRdb to about 2017). About the study as a whole: According to an earlier analysis of a few hundred of the donors, about 170 million T cells yielded 120 million or so unique TCR beta sequences and about 280 Gb of sequence data. HLA typing covered class I and class II loci at four-digit resolution. A later genetic analysis took genome-wide SNP genotypes for about three fifths of the 666 donors and used that subset as a discovery cohort. The study was designed to test whether signatures of past pathogen exposure could be identified by cataloging public T cell receptors. Donor age, sex, ethnicity and CMV serostatus were compiled alongside the repertoire data. In a later analysis, previously published TCR beta repertoires from 500 to 750 donors were re-analyzed and high-resolution HLA genotyping was added so that TCR occurrence patterns could be studied. To decide whether each TCR beta V gene segment behaved as functional or pseudogenic, an earlier analysis of fewer than 750 of the donors relied on high-throughput TCR beta sequencing. The study used immunosequencing to profile the T cell repertoires of 666 subjects and linked those repertoires to cytomegalovirus serostatus. Typing coverage varied by locus: roughly 620-640 donors for A, B, C, DRB1 and DQB1; 522 for DQA1; around 570 for DPA1; more than 450 for DPB1. Every discovery cohort repertoire had been produced on one sequencing platform. A separate validation cohort of approximately 120 different subjects was used in addition to the approximately 700-subject first cohort. On average, roughly 250,000 unique TCR beta nucleotide sequences were sequenced per donor among fewer than 500 genotyped donors of the cohort, with roughly 18% of those sequences being non-productive. To predict cytomegalovirus infection status, the study brought together high-throughput TCR immunosequencing, statistical association of individual TCRs with disease status, and machine learning. The genetic ancestry cluster associated with self-reported Caucasian donors included around four fifths of the 300 to 400 genotyped donors. Roughly 5 DR-DQ haplotypes were treated as single units for association and clustering because of strong linkage in the cohort. Rather than using new phenotypic data, the later analysis identified candidate immune exposures from TCR beta sequences and from how often those sequences occurred across donors. Roughly 300 gigabases of sequencing data and 91 million or so unique TCR sequences made up an early release that covered roughly 670 HLA-typed donors. What the research found in general, with its limitations: A further reported finding was that TCR beta sequences accurately predicted the HLA-A and HLA-B alleles for most subjects in the first cohort. According to a later analysis, parvovirus B19, influenza, CMV and Epstein-Barr virus appeared linked to several top co-occurrence clusters. The classifier was reported to diagnose cytomegalovirus status with high specificity and sensitivity in both the original and validation cohorts. Linkage disequilibrium might explain the correlated functional status among segregating V segments, but an unknown experimental factor could not be excluded. The only immune exposure information available for the cohort was CMV serostatus. A later analysis found that TCR association rates varied across HLA loci, with DRB1 alleles showing the most associated TCRs and HLA-C alleles the fewest. According to a later genetic analysis, donors in an Asian-associated ancestry cluster had fewer N-insertions in productive TCRs than the approximately 670-donor mean. A later genetic analysis associated a missense DCLRE1C variant with V-gene and J-gene trimming of TCR beta chains, and an independent cohort replicated the association. HLA typing was unavailable for some donors at each locus, so association tests used only the typed subset. In a later analysis, HLA-associated TCR beta chains were found to be more clonally expanded and to have lower generation probabilities than equally common non-associated chains. A cluster of highly shared sequence variants was judged likely to represent a technical artifact of the sequencing pipeline. Some IMGT-functional V segments, including TRBV6-2 and TRBV6-3, could not be distinguished by the 87-base-pair reads and were therefore excluded. Presence/absence analyses assumed roughly uniform sequencing depth across donors, an assumption that may not hold. It was suggested by the authors that the approach could potentially be generalized to other disease states and immunological phenotypes. Because counts were too low, seventeen rarely observed V segments, including chromosome 9 orphons, were left out of the earlier analysis of 587 of the donors. At a false discovery rate of 0.05, a later analysis linked approximately 18,000 TCR beta sequences to specific HLA alleles. In an earlier analysis of about 540 of the donors, most TCR beta V segments were observed in productive rearrangements about 87% or about 30% of the time, broadly matching IMGT annotations. When HLA alleles, especially DR and DQ, strongly co-occurred, attributing TCR associations to individual alleles was difficult. The study listed 150 to 200 TCR beta chains as associated with cytomegalovirus. The cohort was sequenced for TCR beta chains only, and without alpha or paired-chain data the features that could be detected were limited. A few of the identified cytomegalovirus-associated TCR beta chains were confirmed in vitro to be specific for cytomegalovirus antigens. Most CMV-associated TCR beta chains appeared to be HLA-restricted in a later analysis, and the HLA associations seemed to be driven largely by CMV exposure. While some public TCRs were present in many individuals, most TCR sequences turned up only very rarely across donors.

In total, more than 500 healthy bone marrow donors made up the cohort. All cohort members were sampled while nominally healthy, although unrecorded immune exposures were likely present. The donor was CMV seronegative and was included in the group of 352 seronegative cohort members. A peripheral blood sample was provided by each donor, and peripheral blood mononuclear cells were used for TCR beta sequencing. The Qiagen DNeasy Blood Extraction Kit was used to extract genomic DNA from the blood cell samples. This clone was seen only a few times. Its antigen is not yet known. Qualities for individual bases were not recorded, and no much larger clone is one base off. The library was made by the immunoSEQ multiplex PCR assay. A mixture of 60 forward primers for TCR Vbeta segments and 13 reverse primers for TCR Jbeta segments was used in the multiplex PCR. The CDR3 region of rearranged TCR beta genes was amplified from genomic DNA by a multiplex PCR assay. Amplified TCR beta libraries were sequenced as 87-base-pair reads on the Illumina HiSeq System. In the source study's methods: A later analysis counted approximately 74 million unique TCR beta chains across the roughly 700 repertoires, and some 11 million of these chains were shared by at least two donors. Raw reads were error-corrected and collapsed into unique sequences by a nearest-neighbor algorithm in which closely related sequences were merged to remove PCR and sequencing errors. To assign V, D and J gene segments, CDR3 sequences were aligned to IMGT reference sequences. Each retained sequence needed at least a six-nucleotide match to both a V gene segment and a J gene segment. Rearrangements were classified as productive when the CDR3 lacked stop codons and remained in frame with V and J, and all other rearrangements were classified as non-productive. CDR3 was defined by IMGT convention, running from the second conserved V-encoded cysteine to the conserved J-encoded phenylalanine. The earlier analysis of about 620 of the donors excluded sequences that lacked an unambiguous match to a single V gene segment. An earlier analysis of several hundred of the donors called V segments functional above 56.7% productive rearrangements and segregating when the between-donor standard deviation exceeded 5%. A statistical classification framework was built to diagnose cytomegalovirus status from the catalog of TCR beta chain sequences. A later analysis assigned V and J genes by comparing TCR nucleotide sequences with IMGT/GENE-DB human TR gene sequences. Using the TCRdist pipeline, a later analysis assigned CDR3 sequences along with most-parsimonious VDJ recombination scenarios. In a later analysis, every TCR beta chain was defined by the combination of its CDR3 amino acid sequence and its V-gene family, and reads without a unique V-gene family were dropped. In a later analysis, around 650 highly shared, low-generation-probability nucleotide sequences were removed to address suspected cross-contamination and a sequencing artifact. In a later analysis, a clonal expansion index for each public chain was calculated from normalized within-repertoire ranks of inferred template counts. A later analysis computed generation probabilities with a VDJ recombination model fitted to out-of-frame rearrangements, and checked the results against IGoR. In a later analysis, hypergeometric tests were used to score TCR-TCR, TCR-HLA and TCR-CMV co-occurrence, with a repertoire-size bias correction applied to TCR pairs. In a later analysis, false discovery rates were estimated by permuting HLA or CMV assignments 20 times. In a later analysis, co-occurring TCRs were grouped with DBSCAN, and TCRdist sequence similarity was added when clustering was performed within HLA-allele-positive subsets. For co-occurrence clustering, repertoires with fewer than 30,000 or more than 120,000 public chains were excluded, along with several repertoires with anomalous nucleotide sharing. What TCRdb holds here is the immuneACCESS table cut down to in-frame rearrangements. Part of the clones is not present; checked against another copy, under half of the missing clones reflect an unresolved V gene, and the others are unexplained. The DNA gave D and trimming, while V, J and clone size come from that table. The sample contains 150,000 to 200,000 clones, 68% of them found a single time. Approximately 1.5% of the sample is taken by the ten largest.

V was cut back by 5 bases and J by 5 bases, leaving a gap of 16 bases between them. The CDR3 spans 14 residues, from the cysteine through the phenylalanine. Just the 42-base CDR3 DNA is kept, in frame starting at base 1. The germline V gene yields SGHRS for CDR1 and YFSETQ for CDR2. The sequenced sample was PBMCs. The chain uses TRBV5-1 and TRBJ1-1; the D region possibly corresponds to TRBD1 (5 bases align). This receptor was taken from a man in his forties or fifties in good health and CMV-seronegative. The nucleotide sequence reads TGCGCCAGCAGGAAGGGAGGGGACGGGACTGAAGCTTTCTTT. It translates as CASRKGGDGTEAFF.